Each of the 8 T cell receptor beta chains below was sequenced from the same sample in a study of identical twins (dated by TCRdb to between 2015 and 2016). The library was built by means of 5' RACE. Sequenced on an Illumina HiSeq 2000. Starting from the raw public reads, TCRdb applied fastp trimming at Q25, assembled clones with MiXCR and retained in-frame beta chains. Every distinct CDR3 protein forms one entry, paired with its most common genes and DNA. In all, the sample holds hundreds of thousands of distinct CDR3 sequences, and under 8.5% of those were seen once. The ten largest account for 1.6% of the sample. This same sample was also part of a study on yellow fever vaccine responses in identical twins.

Sequencing used PBMCs. The receptor source for this set is a woman between 18 and 29 years old in good health.

This clonotype was seen repeatedly, ten times or more. Mismatch with germline at one junction end may stem from a read error. The chain has TRBV10-2 and TRBJ2-2; D not resolved. Germline CDR1 WSHSY, CDR2 SAAADI. This CDR3 region has 14 residues. CDR3 coding DNA: TGTGCCAGCAGCGAAAGACAGAACACCGGGGAGCTGTTTTTT. It encodes CASSERQNTGELFF.

This clonotype appeared many times. The genes are TRBV5-1 and TRBJ2-1; 12 bases agree with TRBD2. Trimming cost V 4 bases and J 7 bases; bases outside gene matches: 3. Germline loops: CDR1 SGHRS, CDR2 YFSETQ. The CDR3 sequence is 14 residues long. In DNA, the CDR3 is TGCGCCAGCAGCCCTAGCGGGGGGGCGAATGAGCAGTTCTTC. Its translation: CASSPSGGANEQFF.

The V and J genes are TRBV5-1 and TRBJ2-2; D not certain. The V gene lost 2 bases and the J gene lost 6 bases, with 8 bases spanning the gap. Germline V lookup: CDR1 SGHRS, CDR2 YFSETQ. The CDR3 spans 13 residues. This CDR3 is CASSFRFSGELFF. CDR3 DNA: TGCGCCAGCAGCTTTAGGTTTTCCGGGGAGCTGTTTTTT. Full variable domain (remainder filled in from reference TRBV5-1 and TRBJ2-2): KAGVTQTPRYLIKTRGQQVTLSCSPISGHRSVSWYQQTPGQGLQFLFEYFSETQRNKGNFPGRFSGRQFSNSRSEMNVSTLELGDSALYLCASSFRFSGELFFGEGSRLTVL.

This rearrangement joins TRBV3-1 to TRBJ1-2; 7 bases align to TRBD1. V lost 3 bases and J lost 8; bases outside the gene matches: 9. The CDR3 is made up of 14 amino acids. Germline assignment: CDR1 LGHDT and CDR2 YNNKEL (reference sequence). The CDR3 loop reads CASSHSFGTAGYTF. The CDR3 region has the DNA TGTGCCAGCAGCCACAGCTTTGGGACAGCCGGCTACACCTTC.

This clonotype was recorded at least ten times. Here the CDR3 reads CASRYRGRNTEAFF. CDR3 DNA sequence: TGTGCCAGCAGATACAGGGGGCGGAACACTGAAGCTTTCTTT. V and J are TRBV28 and TRBJ1-1; 9 bases are a match to TRBD1. CDR3 length: 14 amino acids. Germline V gene data show CDR1 as MDHEN and CDR2 as SYDVKM. Unmatched junction bases numbered 3, after V lost 6 bases and J lost 1 base.

The chain uses TRBV4-2 and TRBJ2-7; D is undetermined. V lost 5 bases to trimming and J lost 6 bases, with 8 bases between them. The germline CDR1 and CDR2 sequences are LGHNA and YNFKEQ. This CDR3 is 11 amino acids long. This CDR3 reads CASSSIFEQYF. Written as DNA, the CDR3 is TGTGCCAGCAGCTCAATCTTCGAGCAGTACTTC.

The rearrangement uses TRBV19 and TRBJ1-2, with D possibly matching TRBD1 (5 bases). Germline V gene data show CDR1 as LNHDA and CDR2 as SQIVND (reference sequence). Trimming removed 8 bases from V and 5 bases from J, with 18 bases in between. The CDR3 totals 14 residues. Written as DNA, the CDR3 is TGTGCCAGTGCAAAAGAGGGGCAGCATTATGGCTACACCTTC. Protein product: CASAKEGQHYGYTF.

This clonotype was counted a few times. The CDR3 loop reads CASSPGGGAPDTQYF. CDR3 nucleotides: TGTGCCAGCAGTCCTGGCGGGGGGGCCCCAGATACGCAGTATTTT. This chain uses TRBV6-2 or TRBV6-3 with TRBJ2-3, with 9 bases matching TRBD2. Trimming removed 5 bases from V and 4 bases from J; junction bases left unmatched: 7. The germline gives CDR1 MNHEY, CDR2 SVGEGT. This CDR3 contains 15 residues.